Reported below is one T cell receptor (beta chain). Profiling relied on immunoSEQ multiplex PCR, and the TCRdb table lists in-frame clones only, not all of them. Of about 1.5 million clones in the sample, more than 95% were seen once. The data were taken from a study of shared clonotypes between healthy human individuals. The receptor comes from a man aged 30 to 45 in good health. The source material was naive CD4+ T cells sorted from blood. The sample's subset: CD45RA+ positively selected.

Here the CDR3 reads CASSSDRIEYF. The CDR3 bases are TGTGCCAGCAGTTCCGACAGGATTGAGTACTTC. The rearrangement uses TRBV27 and TRBJ2-7; perhaps TRBD1 as D (6 bases). In germline, CDR1 is MNHEY, CDR2 SMNVEV (reference sequence). Between the trimmed V and J ends, which lost 4 bases and 11 bases, there was a span of 12 bases. This CDR3 spans 11 amino acids.